This TCR beta chain derives from a study of identical twins. Notes on the study in general: Its conclusions, products of cross-sectional statistical analysis, did not come from following the same donors. Among monozygotic twins, out-of-frame TCR alpha sharing exceeded what models predicted.

Template switching, a step in the protocol, added a universal primer site, and cDNA carried unique molecular identifiers. TCRdb re-derived calls from the 5' RACE reads in MiXCR, one entry per CDR3 protein. Among roughly 1,500,000 distinct CDR3 sequences, 32% were seen once, and the ten largest hold approximately 0.25%. Concerning this clonotype itself: The antigen remains unidentified.

Germline V lookup: CDR1 DFQATT, CDR2 SNEGSKA (reference sequence). The V and J ends lost 2 bases and 11 bases respectively, with 13 bases between them. CDR3 length: 12 amino acids. Among all donors, each was a healthy Caucasian. The rearrangement uses TRBV20-1 and TRBJ2-4, with D unclear. Sequences were obtained from cord blood. The clonotype was recovered from a newborn girl in good health. CDR3 in amino acids: CSARWLESLQYF. The DNA of the CDR3 is TGCAGTGCTAGATGGCTAGAGAGCCTTCAGTACTTC.